A single sample is the source of the 22 T cell receptor beta chains below, sequenced in a study of human T cells and chemical hapten exposure. Time point defined: patch test 1, 2 weeks after DPC sensitization. This sample's treatment: therapeutic diphenylcyclopropenone sensitization with weekly scalp DPC. TCRdb re-derived calls from the RACE reads in MiXCR, one entry per CDR3 protein. The data contain about 57,000 distinct CDR3 sequences, roughly a tenth of them singletons. Sequencing used whole blood, obtained in connection with sensitization to the hapten diphenylcyclopropenone (DPC). The receptors were sampled from a woman aged 40 to 50 with alopecia areata. Some clones in this sample may be carry-over from other donors' samples.

This clonotype was counted many times. The V and J genes are TRBV24-1 and TRBJ2-3; D not resolved. Trimming left V 5 bases short and J 4 bases short, with 3 bases between. CDR1 is KGHDR, CDR2 SFDVKD, per germline. The CDR3 loop spans 11 amino acids. CDR3 coding DNA: TGTGCCACCAGTGCTGCAGATACGCAGTATTTT. It is translated as CATSAADTQYF.

This clonotype was recorded at least ten times. The rearrangement joins TRBV20-1 to TRBJ2-2; D gene unclear. V lost 0 bases to trimming and J lost 4 bases, with 12 bases between them. CDR1 is DFQATT and CDR2 is SNEGSKA in the germline V gene (reference sequence). This CDR3 contains 15 residues. CDR3 sequence: CSARDSQTVTGELFF. For the CDR3, the DNA is TGCAGTGCTAGAGATTCCCAGACGGTCACCGGGGAGCTGTTTTTT.

This clonotype was seen only a few times. The chain carries TRBV7-2 and TRBJ2-3, with 7 nucleotides matching TRBD1. Germline V gene data show CDR1 as SGHTA and CDR2 as FQGNSA. The CDR3 has 16 amino acids. The ends lost 5 bases at V and 4 bases at J; junction bases unmatched: 12. The CDR3 loop is CASSLGLGQGADTQYF. In DNA, the CDR3 is TGTGCCAGCAGCCTAGGTTTGGGGCAGGGGGCAGATACGCAGTATTTT.

Ten or more counts support this clonotype. The rearrangement uses TRBV3-1 and TRBJ2-2; 8 bases line up with TRBD2. Germline lookup yields CDR1 LGHDT and CDR2 YNNKEL (reference sequence). V trimming: 7 bases; J trimming: 4 bases; junction bases outside the gene matches: 11. This CDR3 contains 16 residues. Here the CDR3 reads CASTPRGGLGTGELFF. In DNA form, the CDR3 reads TGTGCCAGCACCCCCCGGGGGGGCCTCGGCACCGGGGAGCTGTTTTTT.

This clonotype was seen ten or more times. J is TRBJ2-5 and V is TRBV2, with 7 bases that match TRBD2. V shed 4 bases, J shed 2 bases, and the junction held 4 bases outside the gene matches. The CDR3 length is 14 residues. Germline CDR1 reads SNHLY; CDR2 reads FYNNEI. The CDR3 nucleotides are TGTGCCAGCAGTGTTGGGGGGGGACAAGAGACCCAGTACTTC. Translated: CASSVGGGQETQYF. Filled out from reference TRBV2 and TRBJ2-5, the complete variable domain reads EPEVTQTPSHQVTQMGQEVILRCVPISNHLYFYWYRQILGQKVEFLVSFYNNEISEKSEIFDDQFSVERPDGSNFTLKIRSTKLEDSAMYFCASSVGGGQETQYFGPGTRLLVL.

This clonotype was seen ten or more times. The chain carries TRBV6-5 and TRBJ1-4, with TRBD1 identical over 8 bases. V lost 4 bases to trimming and J lost 10 bases; unmatched junction nucleotides: 8. This CDR3 region has 14 residues. The germline CDR1 and CDR2 sequences are MNHEY and SVGAGI. The CDR3 coding sequence is TGTGCCAGCAGTTTCAGAGGACAGGGTGGAAAACTGTTTTTT. Residues: CASSFRGQGGKLFF.

The chain carries TRBV29-1 and TRBJ2-1, with 9 bases aligning to TRBD1. This CDR3 region has 15 residues. Germline CDR1 is SQVTM and CDR2 is ANQGSEA. With V trimmed by 0 bases and J by 8 bases, 8 bases remained unmatched. CDR3 protein: CSVEEPGQGIYEQFF. In DNA, the CDR3 is TGCAGCGTTGAAGAACCGGGACAGGGTATATATGAGCAGTTCTTC.

This clonotype has at least ten counts. This rearrangement joins TRBV7-9 to TRBJ2-1; 9 bases agree with TRBD2. The CDR3 is 13 residues long. After removal of 5 bases from V and 5 bases from J, the junction contained 1 base not matched to a gene. Germline lookup yields CDR1 SEHNR and CDR2 FQNEAQ (reference sequence). In DNA form, the CDR3 reads TGTGCCAGCAGCCCTAGCGGGGACAATGAGCAGTTCTTC. Encoded protein: CASSPSGDNEQFF.

V usage is TRBV9 and J usage is TRBJ2-3; TRBD2 aligns across 9 bases. This CDR3 is built from 16 residues. Germline V CDR1 and CDR2: SGDLS, YYNGEE. V gave up 0 bases and J gave up 1 base; unmatched junction bases: 3. The CDR3 loop reads CASSVDERGGTDTQYF. Here the CDR3 DNA reads TGTGCCAGCAGCGTAGACGAGCGGGGGGGCACAGATACGCAGTATTTT. Full variable domain (remainder filled in from reference TRBV9 and TRBJ2-3): DSGVTQTPKHLITATGQRVTLRCSPRSGDLSVYWYQQSLDQGLQFLIQYYNGEERAKGNILERFSAQQFPDLHSELNLSSLELGDSALYFCASSVDERGGTDTQYFGPGTRLTVL.

This clonotype was detected many times. The gene calls are TRBV18 and TRBJ2-3; D gene ambiguous. The CDR3 length is 14 residues. Trimming pared 3 bases from V and 0 bases from J, leaving 7 bases between. Germline V gene lookup returns CDR1 KGHSH and CDR2 LQKENI. CDR3 in amino acids: CASSPTPSTDTQYF. CDR3 coding DNA: TGTGCCAGCTCACCGACCCCTAGCACAGATACGCAGTATTTT.

This clonotype was recorded once. Compared with germline, one end of the junction differs, possibly owing to a read error. The V gene is TRBV7-2, the J gene TRBJ2-5, with D perhaps given as TRBD1 or TRBD2 (5 bases each). The CDR3 is made up of 12 amino acids. Germline CDR1 SGHTA, CDR2 FQGNSA. CDR3 amino acids: CASSLVFGTLYF. CDR3 nucleotide sequence: TGTGCCAGCAGCTTAGTTTTCGGGACCCTGTACTTC.

In this sample, this clonotype turned up many times. The V and J genes are TRBV10-2 and TRBJ1-2; D is uncertain. This CDR3 is built from 14 residues. V was cut by 5 bases and J by 4 bases, with 14 bases left in between. Germline V gene lookup returns CDR1 WSHSY and CDR2 SAAADI. The CDR3 region is CASSPDETSYGYTF. The CDR3 DNA sequence: TGCGCCAGCAGTCCGGATGAGACCTCCTATGGCTACACCTTC.

This clonotype was recorded many times. The chain has TRBV29-1 and TRBJ1-6, with D tentatively TRBD1 (5 bases). The CDR3 is made up of 14 amino acids. The germline V gene encodes CDR1 SQVTM and CDR2 ANQGSEA. Deletions cut 6 bases from V and 9 bases from J, with 18 bases between. As DNA, the CDR3 is TGCAGCGTAGCTCCGGGGGGGGTCGGTTCACCCCTCCACTTT. It codes for CSVAPGGVGSPLHF.

This clonotype showed up just once. This chain uses TRBV6-5 with TRBJ2-3; D gene uncertain. Germline assignment: CDR1 MNHEY and CDR2 SVGAGI. V lost 6 bases and J lost 6, with 7 bases in between. The CDR3 is 11 amino acids. The CDR3 loop reads CASRTADTQYF. Written as DNA, the CDR3 is TGTGCCAGCAGGACGGCGGATACGCAGTATTTT.

This clonotype showed up just a few times. This chain joins TRBV7-2 and TRBJ2-3; tentative D call: TRBD1 (5 bases). This CDR3 is built from 15 residues. Germline V CDR1 and CDR2: SGHTA, FQGNSA. Trimming took off 2 bases at V and 0 bases at J, with 9 bases between the two ends. The CDR3 spells CASSLQGTSTDTQYF. In nucleotides, the CDR3 is TGTGCCAGCAGCTTACAGGGCACTAGCACAGATACGCAGTATTTT. Together with reference TRBV7-2 and TRBJ2-3, the CDR3 gives the full variable domain: GAGVSQSPSNKVTEKGKDVELRCDPISGHTALYWYRQSLGQGLEFLIYFQGNSAPDKSGLPSDRFSAERTGGSVSTLTIQRTQQEDSAVYLCASSLQGTSTDTQYFGPGTRLTVL.

The rearrangement uses TRBV27 and TRBJ2-1; D gene unclear. This CDR3 is 13 amino acids long. Germline CDR1 and CDR2: MNHEY and SMNVEV (reference sequence). V lost 4 bases to trimming and J lost 5 bases, with 9 bases between them. The CDR3 loop reads CASSSVWDNEQFF. CDR3 in DNA: TGTGCCAGCAGTTCCGTCTGGGACAATGAGCAGTTCTTC.

Concerning this clonotype itself: With a much larger clone just one base away, this may be a read error. This chain uses TRBV30 with TRBJ2-2, with TRBD1 matching 9 bases. The CDR3 consists of 15 residues. Germline CDR1 is GTSNPN and CDR2 is SVGIG (reference sequence). V was clipped by 2 bases and J by 4 bases; unmatched bases: 5. The DNA for the CDR3 is TGTGCCTGGAGTCTCAACAGGGGGCCCACCGGGGAGCTGTTTTTT. Its translation: CAWSLNRGPTGELFF.

This clonotype was recorded many times. The chain recombines TRBV6-5 with TRBJ2-1, with 11 bases identical to TRBD2. This CDR3 contains 15 residues. The germline V gene encodes CDR1 MNHEY and CDR2 SVGAGI. The V and J ends lost 7 bases and 3 bases, in that order; junction bases with no gene match: 5. In DNA form, the CDR3 reads TGTGCCAGCATCCCTAGCGGGGGGCACTACAATGAGCAGTTCTTC. This encodes CASIPSGGHYNEQFF.

CDR3 sequence: CATKAPGQPNSPLHF. CDR3 nucleotide sequence: TGTGCCACCAAGGCTCCGGGACAGCCAAATTCACCCCTCCACTTT. The rearrangement links TRBV28 to TRBJ1-6; 7 bases are shared with TRBD1. Germline V lookup: CDR1 MDHEN, CDR2 SYDVKM. The CDR3 is 15 residues long. J lost 7 bases, V lost 10 bases, and 13 bases had no gene match.

This clonotype has a handful of counts. The V call is TRBV20-1, the J call TRBJ2-3; weak D call: TRBD1 (8 bases). V was shortened by 3 bases and J by 4 bases, with 23 bases between the two germline ends. Germline lookup yields CDR1 DFQATT and CDR2 SNEGSKA (reference sequence). The CDR3 sequence is 17 residues long. DNA for the CDR3: TGCAGTGCTAGCGGTCGAAAAACAGGGGGGGCTGCAGATACGCAGTATTTT. It specifies CSASGRKTGGAADTQYF.

This clonotype was found many times. The CDR3 nucleotides are TGTGCCAGCAGCCAACCTGGACTAGCGGGGAGCACAGATACGCAGTATTTT. It translates to CASSQPGLAGSTDTQYF. The chain employs TRBV3-1 and TRBJ2-3; 12 positions match TRBD2. V dropped 2 bases and J dropped 0; count of bases not matched to a gene: 3. CDR3 length: 17 amino acids. Germline V gene sequence: CDR1 LGHDT, CDR2 YNNKEL (reference sequence).

This clonotype was recorded many times. This rearrangement joins TRBV7-3 to TRBJ2-5, with 13 bases fitting TRBD2. After removal of 5 bases from V and 0 bases from J, the junction contained 6 bases not matched to a gene. Per the germline V gene, CDR1 is SGHTA and CDR2 is FQGTGA. The CDR3 sequence is 17 residues long. The CDR3 sequence: CASSQGLAGTYQETQYF. CDR3 DNA sequence: TGTGCCAGCAGCCAGGGACTAGCGGGGACGTACCAAGAGACCCAGTACTTC.